Listed below are T cell receptor beta chains from one sample, sequenced in a study of blood T cell repertoires in COVID-19. Clones were read by immunoSEQ multiplex PCR, and TCRdb kept only the in-frame ones, dropping some. The table includes 90,000 to 150,000 clones, roughly four fifths detected once. Material for sequencing was peripheral blood. The receptors here all came from a human donor in a cohort sampled during active COVID-19. The CDR3 runs from the conserved cysteine through the conserved F or W. The D gene is left open where the match is weak. The size of a clone is reported for some rows only, either as once, few or many, or as a class for expanded clones.

d_gene	j_gene	v_gene	abundance	CDR3aa	CDR3nt
NA	TRBJ2-3	TRBV4-3	NA	CASSWETRGTQYF	TGCGCCAGCAGCTGGGAAACGCGGGGAACGCAGTATTTT
NA	TRBJ2-5	TRBV18	NA	CASSQQETQYF	TGTGCCAGCTCTCAACAAGAGACCCAGTACTTC
NA	TRBJ2-7	TRBV6-1	NA	CASSEGAVHYEQYF	TGTGCCAGCAGTGAAGGGGCCGTCCACTACGAGCAGTACTTC
TRBD1	TRBJ1-2	TRBV5-6	few	CASSVLDRDYGYTF	TGTGCCAGCAGCGTCCTCGACAGGGACTATGGCTACACCTTC
NA	TRBJ2-7	TRBV9	NA	CASSVGSLRGYEQYF	TGTGCCAGCAGCGTAGGTTCCCTCAGGGGCTACGAGCAGTACTTC
NA	TRBJ1-4	TRBV28	NA	CASRSGYEKLFF	TGTGCCAGCAGGAGCGGATACGAAAAACTGTTTTTT
NA	TRBJ2-5	TRBV29-1	NA	CSDLGVAETQYF	TGCAGCGATCTAGGGGTCGCAGAGACCCAGTACTTC
NA	TRBJ2-7	TRBV21-1	few	CASSKEEGQGANLSYEQYF	TGTGCCAGCAGCAAAGAGGAAGGACAGGGGGCGAATCTTTCCTACGAGCAGTACTTC
TRBD1	TRBJ1-1	TRBV7-8	NA	CASSLGGTGLMVEAFF	TGTGCCAGCAGCTTAGGCGGGACAGGGTTGATGGTTGAAGCTTTCTTT
NA	TRBJ2-1	TRBV19	few	CASSIRGGSYNEQFF	TGTGCCAGTAGTATTAGGGGGGGCTCCTACAATGAGCAGTTCTTC
NA	TRBJ2-5	TRBV11-2	NA	CASSLVTPQQGPETQYF	TGTGCCAGCAGCTTAGTCACACCCCAACAGGGACCGGAGACCCAGTACTTC
NA	TRBJ1-5	TRBV6-6	NA	CTLTSYQPQHF	TGTACCCTTACGAGTTATCAGCCCCAGCATTTT
TRBD2	TRBJ2-1	TRBV7-2	NA	CASSTDVAGGHDEQFF	TGTGCCAGCAGCACCGACGTAGCGGGGGGACATGATGAGCAGTTCTTC
NA	TRBJ2-7	TRBV12-2	NA	CASRQQTSGGKPSAYEQYF	TGTGCAAGTCGCCAGCAGACTAGCGGGGGCAAACCCAGCGCCTACGAGCAGTACTTC
TRBD2	TRBJ2-3	TRBV2	NA	CASSESLAGKVDTQYF	TGTGCCAGCAGTGAATCACTAGCGGGGAAGGTGGATACGCAGTATTTT
TRBD1	TRBJ1-2	TRBV29-1	NA	CSVPGTVNGYTF	TGCAGCGTTCCCGGGACAGTTAATGGCTACACCTTC
TRBD1	TRBJ1-2	TRBV10-3	NA	CAIGPGQGGVSGYTF	TGTGCCATCGGACCGGGACAGGGGGGTGTGAGTGGCTACACCTTC
NA	TRBJ1-2	TRBV3-1/TRBV3-2	NA	CASSLTSHNGYTF	TGTGCCAGCAGCCTGACTTCCCATAATGGCTACACCTTC
TRBD1	TRBJ1-1	TRBV3-1/TRBV3-2	NA	CASSQDEGAGWMNTEAFF	TGTGCCAGCAGCCAAGATGAGGGGGCGGGGTGGATGAACACTGAAGCTTTCTTT
TRBD1	TRBJ1-5	TRBV2	NA	CASSEGTGRFRGGGNQPQHF	TGTGCCAGCAGTGAGGGGACAGGGCGGTTCCGTGGTGGGGGCAATCAGCCCCAGCATTTT
TRBD1	TRBJ2-5	TRBV27	NA	CASRSDRDQETQYF	TGTGCCAGCAGGTCTGACAGGGACCAAGAGACCCAGTACTTC
TRBD2	TRBJ2-1	TRBV2	NA	CASSPGLAGGSYNEQFF	TGTGCCAGCAGTCCAGGACTAGCGGGGGGATCCTACAATGAGCAGTTCTTC
NA	TRBJ2-4	TRBV5-5	NA	CASSLGGRVDIQYF	TGTGCCAGCAGCTTGGGCGGCAGGGTGGACATTCAGTACTTC
NA	TRBJ2-2	TRBV13	NA	CASSLGLDGDTGELFF	TGTGCCAGCAGCTTAGGCCTGGACGGGGACACCGGGGAGCTGTTTTTT
TRBD2	TRBJ2-5	TRBV3-1/TRBV3-2	NA	CASSSLLAGYQETQYF	TGTGCCAGCAGCTCCCTGCTAGCGGGGTACCAAGAGACCCAGTACTTC
TRBD2	TRBJ2-6	TRBV19	NA	CASRLAGGPGANVLTF	TGTGCCAGCAGACTAGCGGGGGGGCCGGGGGCCAACGTCCTGACTTTC
NA	TRBJ1-3	TRBV2	NA	CASSEQGLGNGNTIYF	TGTGCCAGCAGTGAACAGGGGTTGGGAAATGGAAACACCATATATTTT
NA	TRBJ1-2	TRBV5-5	once	CASSLHMVQAYLYGYTF	TGTGCCAGCAGCTTGCACATGGTTCAAGCGTACCTCTATGGCTACACCTTC